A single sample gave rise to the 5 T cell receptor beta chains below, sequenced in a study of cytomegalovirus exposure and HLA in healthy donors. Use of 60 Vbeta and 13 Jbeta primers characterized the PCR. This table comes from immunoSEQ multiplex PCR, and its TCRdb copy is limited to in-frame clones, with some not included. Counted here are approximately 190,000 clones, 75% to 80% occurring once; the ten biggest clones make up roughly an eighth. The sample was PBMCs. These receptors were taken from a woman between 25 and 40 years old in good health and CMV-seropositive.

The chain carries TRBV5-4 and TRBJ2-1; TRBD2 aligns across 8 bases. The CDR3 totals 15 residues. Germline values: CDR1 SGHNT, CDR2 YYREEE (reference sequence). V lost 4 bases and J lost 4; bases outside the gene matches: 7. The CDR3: CASSPQAGGYNEQFF. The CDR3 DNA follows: TGTGCCAGCAGCCCTCAGGCGGGAGGATACAATGAGCAGTTCTTC.

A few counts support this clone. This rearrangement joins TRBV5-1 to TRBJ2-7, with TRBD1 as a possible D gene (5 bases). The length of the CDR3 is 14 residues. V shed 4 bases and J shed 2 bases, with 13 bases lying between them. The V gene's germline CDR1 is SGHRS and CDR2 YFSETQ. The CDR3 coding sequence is TGCGCCAGCAGCGAGGACACTGCAACCTACGAGCAGTACTTC. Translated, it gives CASSEDTATYEQYF.

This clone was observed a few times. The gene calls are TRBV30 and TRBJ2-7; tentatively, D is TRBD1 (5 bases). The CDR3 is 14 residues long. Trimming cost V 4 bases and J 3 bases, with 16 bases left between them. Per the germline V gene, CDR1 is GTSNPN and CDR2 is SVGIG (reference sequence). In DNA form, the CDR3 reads TGTGCCTGGAATCATCAGGGCTGGAGCTACGAGCAGTACTTC. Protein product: CAWNHQGWSYEQYF.

CDR3 bases: TGTGCCAGCAGCTCCTTCAGGACTAGCGGGAGTAGGTCCGGCTACGAGCAGTACTTC. Protein product: CASSSFRTSGSRSGYEQYF. The chain links TRBV11-2 to TRBJ2-7, with TRBD2 identical over 13 bases. CDR3 length: 19 residues. Per the germline V gene, CDR1 is SGHAT and CDR2 is FQNNGV. V lost 4 bases to trimming and J lost 3 bases; unmatched junction nucleotides: 15.

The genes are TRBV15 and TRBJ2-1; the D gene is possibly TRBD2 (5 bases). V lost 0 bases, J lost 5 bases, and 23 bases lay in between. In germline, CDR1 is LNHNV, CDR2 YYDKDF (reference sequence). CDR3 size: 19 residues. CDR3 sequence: CATSRDHSSASPEDNEQFF. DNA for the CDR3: TGTGCCACCAGCAGAGACCATTCCTCGGCATCTCCGGAGGACAATGAGCAGTTCTTC. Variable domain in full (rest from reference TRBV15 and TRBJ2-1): DAMVIQNPRYQVTQFGKPVTLSCSQTLNHNVMYWYQQKSSQAPKLLFHYYDKDFNNEADTPDNFQSRRPNTSFCFLDIRSPGLGDTAMYLCATSRDHSSASPEDNEQFFGPGTRLTVL.